Shown below are 32 T cell receptor beta chains from a single sample sequenced in a study of T cells in Graves' hyperthyroidism and ophthalmopathy. Amplified TCR beta CDR3 regions came from RNA transcripts. TCR CDR3 regions were first amplified by RT-PCR with HTBI primers. TCRdb called the multiplex PCR reads again in MiXCR, with one record for every CDR3 protein. Here the sample spans 300,000 or so distinct CDR3 sequences, about 15% being singletons. Sample: blood. These receptors all stem from a woman aged 55-70 years with Graves' ophthalmopathy.

In this sample, this clonotype turned up a few times. The chain is built from TRBV5-1 and TRBJ2-3, with 7 bases identical to TRBD2. The germline gives CDR1 SGHRS, CDR2 YFSETQ. Trimming took 3 bases from V and 2 from J; bases not matched to a gene: 6. The CDR3 has 15 amino acids. This chain's CDR3 is CASSWDGGITDTQYF. DNA for the CDR3: TGCGCCAGCAGCTGGGACGGGGGGATCACAGATACGCAGTATTTT.

As regards this clonotype: This may arise from a read error, as a much more abundant clone is one base away. This rearrangement joins TRBV28 to TRBJ1-1, with 9 bases lining up with TRBD1. CDR1 is MDHEN, CDR2 SYDVKM, per germline. There are 12 residues in the CDR3. CDR3 sequence reads: CTSNPGQGRAFF. CDR3 DNA sequence: TGTACCAGCAATCCGGGACAGGGAAGGGCTTTCTTT.

This clonotype was detected many times. V gene TRBV7-9 combines with J gene TRBJ2-3, with unresolved D. The CDR3 is 16 amino acids. Germline V gives CDR1 SEHNR, CDR2 FQNEAQ (reference sequence). The V gene lost 7 bases and the J gene lost 1 base, with 18 bases spanning the gap. In DNA form, the CDR3 reads TGTGCCAGCACCCTAGGAAGGTGGACGGGCACAGATACGCAGTATTTT. Amino acids: CASTLGRWTGTDTQYF.

This clonotype was counted ten times or more. This rearrangement joins TRBV20-1 to TRBJ2-1; 11 bases line up with TRBD2. Germline V gene lookup returns CDR1 DFQATT and CDR2 SNEGSKA (reference sequence). This CDR3 has 14 amino acids. Trimming took 3 bases from V and 5 from J; bases not matched to a gene: 3. Here the CDR3 reads CSASTSGGDNEQFF. The CDR3 nucleotides read TGCAGTGCTAGCACTAGCGGGGGTGACAATGAGCAGTTCTTC.

This clonotype occurred a few times. This chain links TRBV15 with TRBJ1-2, with 7 bases lining up with TRBD1. Per germline, CDR1 LNHNV and CDR2 YYDKDF (reference sequence). This CDR3 is built from 13 residues. The V segment lost 5 bases and the J segment 4 bases; nucleotides outside the gene matches: 4. DNA of the CDR3: TGTGCCACCAGCCCCCGGGACAGCTATGGCTACACCTTC. The encoded protein is CATSPRDSYGYTF. The entire variable domain, with the rest obtained from reference TRBV15 and TRBJ1-2, is as follows: DAMVIQNPRYQVTQFGKPVTLSCSQTLNHNVMYWYQQKSSQAPKLLFHYYDKDFNNEADTPDNFQSRRPNTSFCFLDIRSPGLGDTAMYLCATSPRDSYGYTFGSGTRLTVV.

Remarks on this clonotype: This sequence may be a read error, since a much larger clone differs from it by one base. V is TRBV5-1 and J is TRBJ1-1, with 9 bases that match TRBD1. Germline loops: CDR1 SGHRS, CDR2 YFSETQ. The junction had 8 bases not matched to a gene; V was cut back by 4 bases and J by 4 bases. There are 15 residues in the CDR3. The CDR3 DNA sequence: TGCGCCAGCAGCGATATACGGACAGGGGCCACTGAAGCTTTCTTT. It specifies CASSDIRTGATEAFF.

This chain connects TRBV29-1 to TRBJ2-5; D may be TRBD1 (5 bases). V was trimmed by 8 bases and J by 3 bases, leaving 13 bases between them. The CDR3 loop spans 12 amino acids. The germline V gene has CDR1 SQVTM and CDR2 ANQGSEA. The CDR3 DNA sequence: TGCAGCACCCGACAGCAGGAAGAGACCCAGTACTTC. This translates into CSTRQQEETQYF. Combining the CDR3 with reference TRBV29-1 and TRBJ2-5 gives the whole variable domain SAVISQKPSRDICQRGTSLTIQCQVDSQVTMMFWYRQQPGQSLTLIATANQGSEATYESGFVIDKFPISRPNLTFSTLTVSNMSPEDSSIYLCSTRQQEETQYFGPGTRLLVL.

This clonotype was recorded at least ten times. The chain joins TRBV29-1 to TRBJ1-2, with a weak D call TRBD1 (5 bases). V was clipped by 0 bases and J by 3 bases, with 8 bases between them. Germline lookup yields CDR1 SQVTM and CDR2 ANQGSEA. This CDR3 has 13 amino acids. For the CDR3, the DNA is TGCAGCGTTGAAGACCAGGGAGACTATGGCTACACCTTC. As protein: CSVEDQGDYGYTF.

Notes on this clonotype: This clone may be a read error of a much larger clone one base away. The chain recombines TRBV5-1 with TRBJ1-2, with D uncertain. From germline, CDR1 is SGHRS and CDR2 YFSETQ. Trimming removed 7 bases from V and 5 bases from J, with 15 bases in between. CDR3 length: 13 residues. For the CDR3, the DNA is TGCGCCAGCGGTCTGGACTACACTTATGGCTACACCTTC. This sequence encodes CASGLDYTYGYTF.

The chain has TRBV19 and TRBJ2-1; unclear D gene. V lost 6 bases and J lost 9, with 15 bases in between. The V gene's germline CDR1 is LNHDA and CDR2 SQIVND (reference sequence). The CDR3 contains 13 residues. This CDR3 reads CASSGPLYGEQFF. The DNA for the CDR3 is TGTGCCAGTAGCGGCCCCCTGTACGGTGAGCAGTTCTTC.

As for this clonotype: The junction differs from germline at one of its ends, possibly a read error. The rearrangement uses TRBV5-1 and TRBJ2-5; 9 nucleotides agree with TRBD1. Germline assignment: CDR1 SGHRS and CDR2 YFSETQ. The CDR3 is 16 residues long. The CDR3 DNA sequence: TGCGCCAGCAGCTTGGCCCTGACAGGGGGTCAAGAGTCCCAGTACTTC. It yields the protein CASSLALTGGQESQYF.

The chain recombines TRBV7-3 with TRBJ2-3, with no clear D. The J call is in doubt because the DNA end fits TRBJ1-5 better. The CDR3 spans 14 residues. CDR1 is SGHTA, CDR2 FQGTGA, per germline. DNA of the CDR3: TGTGCCAGCAGCACCCGACCCAACACAGATACGCAGCATTTT. This gives the protein CASSTRPNTDTQHF.

This clonotype has at least ten counts. J is TRBJ2-3 and V is TRBV7-9; 7 bases line up with TRBD2. This CDR3 region has 13 residues. V gave up 3 bases and J gave up 3 bases; unmatched junction bases: 0. From germline, CDR1 is SEHNR and CDR2 FQNEAQ (reference sequence). DNA of the CDR3: TGTGCCAGCAGCTTTAGCGGGACAGATACGCAGTATTTT. Amino acid sequence: CASSFSGTDTQYF. Full variable domain (remainder filled in from reference TRBV7-9 and TRBJ2-3): DTGVSQNPRHKITKRGQNVTFRCDPISEHNRLYWYRQTLGQGPEFLTYFQNEAQLEKSRLLSDRFSAERPKGSFSTLEIQRTEQGDSAMYLCASSFSGTDTQYFGPGTRLTVL.

This clonotype was picked up many times. The chain couples TRBV2 to TRBJ2-7, with D unresolved. The V end was cut by 7 bases, the J end by 2 bases, with 15 bases between. The germline gives CDR1 SNHLY, CDR2 FYNNEI. CDR3 size: 14 residues. The CDR3 DNA sequence: TGTGCCAGCACCCCTCCCGGACCAACCTACGAGCAGTACTTC. Its translation is CASTPPGPTYEQYF.

This clonotype was counted ten times or more. The chain recombines TRBV7-2 with TRBJ1-1; D unclear. The CDR3 consists of 14 residues. From germline, CDR1 is SGHTA and CDR2 FQGNSA. V lost 6 bases, J lost 0 bases, and 11 bases lay in between. The CDR3 DNA is TGTGCCAGCAGGGTTTTAGAAATGAACACTGAAGCTTTCTTT. Translation gives CASRVLEMNTEAFF.

This clonotype has a count of ten or more. The chain is built from TRBV27 and TRBJ2-1, with D perhaps matching TRBD2 (5 bases). V was clipped by 5 bases and J by 11 bases, with 13 bases between them. CDR3 size: 12 residues. The V gene's germline CDR1 is MNHEY and CDR2 SMNVEV (reference sequence). CDR3 DNA sequence: TGTGCCAGCAGTATCGGACGGGGAAAGCAGTTCTTC. Amino acids: CASSIGRGKQFF.

The table lists this clonotype with many counts. This chain joins TRBV2 and TRBJ2-5; D possibly matches TRBD1 or TRBD2 (5 bases each). V lost 2 bases and J lost 5, with 15 bases in between. The germline V gene encodes CDR1 SNHLY and CDR2 FYNNEI. The length of the CDR3 is 15 residues. This CDR3 reads CASSEWDQALETQYF. CDR3 DNA: TGTGCCAGCAGTGAATGGGACCAAGCGTTGGAGACCCAGTACTTC.

This clonotype was seen only a few times. V usage is TRBV20-1 and J usage is TRBJ2-3; TRBD2 matches at 7 bases. Germline values: CDR1 DFQATT, CDR2 SNEGSKA (reference sequence). V shed 1 base, J shed 4 bases, and the junction held 5 bases outside the gene matches. There are 14 residues in the CDR3. The CDR3 loop reads CSARGAGAPDTQYF. The CDR3, as DNA: TGCAGTGCTAGAGGTGCGGGAGCCCCAGATACGCAGTATTTT.

This clonotype was picked up many times. V gene TRBV2 combines with J gene TRBJ2-3, with 7 positions matching TRBD1. J gave up 0 bases and V 5 bases, and 8 bases lay outside the gene matches. CDR3 length: 16 residues. Looked up from germline, CDR1 is SNHLY and CDR2 is FYNNEI. The CDR3, as DNA: TGTGCCAGCAGTTTCGACAGGGTAGGAAGCACAGATACGCAGTATTTT. Translation: CASSFDRVGSTDTQYF.

This clonotype was counted many times. V and J are TRBV5-8 and TRBJ1-1; no firm D call. Germline CDR1 reads SGHTS; CDR2 reads YDEGEE. CDR3 length equals 14 residues. The V and J ends lost 2 bases and 1 base respectively, with 9 bases between them. The CDR3 loop reads CASSFHSGNTEAFF. CDR3 DNA sequence: TGTGCCAGCAGCTTTCACTCAGGGAACACTGAAGCTTTCTTT.

The rearrangement uses TRBV3-1 and TRBJ1-2, with D perhaps matching TRBD1 (6 bases). The CDR3 sequence is 12 residues long. Germline-derived CDR1 and CDR2 are LGHDT and YNNKEL (reference sequence). Trimming pared 5 bases from V and 6 bases from J, leaving 10 bases between. The CDR3 here is CASSARDNGYTF. CDR3 nucleotide sequence: TGTGCCAGCAGCGCCCGGGACAATGGCTACACCTTC.

Only a few counts were recorded for this clonotype. This rearrangement joins TRBV19 to TRBJ2-3; perhaps D is TRBD1 or TRBD2 (5 bases each). Germline lookup yields CDR1 LNHDA and CDR2 SQIVND (reference sequence). The V end lost 7 bases, the J end lost 0 bases, and 11 bases lay between the germline ends. There are 14 residues in the CDR3. This CDR3 reads CASTPGPSTDTQYF. The CDR3 DNA sequence: TGTGCCAGTACTCCGGGGCCTAGCACAGATACGCAGTATTTT. Supplemented by reference TRBV19 and TRBJ2-3, the full variable domain reads DGGITQSPKYLFRKEGQNVTLSCEQNLNHDAMYWYRQDPGQGLRLIYYSQIVNDFQKGDIAEGYSVSREKKESFPLTVTSAQKNPTAFYLCASTPGPSTDTQYFGPGTRLTVL.

This clonotype has only a few counts. One end of the junction fails to match germline, which may point to a read error. The genes are TRBV5-1 and TRBJ2-3, with a weak D call TRBD1 (6 bases). CDR1 SGHRS and CDR2 YFSETQ come from the germline V gene. The length of the CDR3 is 14 residues. CDR3 nucleotides: TGCGCCAGCACCTTGGACAGAGGCCCAGATACGCAGTATTTT. Amino acids: CASTLDRGPDTQYF.

Ten or more counts support this clonotype. The chain has TRBV12-3 or TRBV12-4 and TRBJ2-1, with D unclear. V lost 2 bases and J 10 bases, leaving 9 bases between the germline ends. The CDR3 length is 12 residues. CDR3 in DNA: TGTGCCAGCAGTTTACCTGGTTCGGAGCAGTTCTTC. It translates to CASSLPGSEQFF.

At least ten counts were recorded for this clonotype. CDR3 region: CASSYPGGADTEAFF. The CDR3 DNA is TGCGCCAGCAGCTACCCCGGGGGGGCTGACACTGAAGCTTTCTTT. This rearrangement joins TRBV5-1 to TRBJ1-1; possibly TRBD1 for D (6 bases). CDR1 and CDR2 (germline): SGHRS, YFSETQ. The ends were cut back, 3 bases at V and 3 bases at J, with 15 bases in the middle. The CDR3 loop spans 15 amino acids.

The rearrangement links TRBV4-1 to TRBJ1-4, with D unresolved. The V end lost 3 bases, the J end lost 0 bases, and 8 bases lay between the germline ends. Germline V CDR1 and CDR2: MGHRA, YSYEKL. The CDR3 consists of 15 residues. CDR3 protein: CASSQGRATNEKLFF. As DNA, the CDR3 is TGCGCCAGCAGCCAGGGCCGTGCAACTAATGAAAAACTGTTTTTT.

This clonotype was picked up a small number of times. This chain links TRBV5-8 with TRBJ2-7; 9 bases are shared with TRBD1. Germline assignment: CDR1 SGHTS and CDR2 YDEGEE. The CDR3 covers 14 residues. The V and J ends lost 4 bases and 6 bases, in that order; junction bases with no gene match: 8. The CDR3 sequence: CASSHWDRAGEQYF. In DNA form, the CDR3 reads TGTGCCAGCAGCCACTGGGACAGGGCGGGCGAGCAGTACTTC.

This sequence joins TRBV6-1 and TRBJ2-7, with 7 bases fitting TRBD1. In germline, CDR1 is MNHNS, CDR2 SASEGT. This CDR3 comprises 13 residues. The CDR3 sequence: CVITGTVSYEQYF. CDR3 bases: TGTGTCATTACCGGGACAGTCTCCTACGAGCAGTACTTC.

This clonotype was seen repeatedly, ten times or more. The V call is TRBV20-1, the J call TRBJ2-3, with 10 bases identical to TRBD2. The CDR3 has 14 residues. Germline V gene sequence: CDR1 DFQATT, CDR2 SNEGSKA (reference sequence). The V and J ends lost 6 bases and 4 bases, in that order; junction bases with no gene match: 7. The CDR3 sequence: CSAALAGGSDTQYF. The CDR3, as DNA: TGCAGTGCGGCGTTAGCGGGGGGCTCAGATACGCAGTATTTT.

This clonotype was counted at least ten times. The chain recombines TRBV6-5 with TRBJ1-1; TRBD1 might be the D (5 bases). Looked up from germline, CDR1 is MNHEY and CDR2 is SVGAGI. The CDR3 covers 17 residues. V was trimmed by 2 bases and J by 0 bases, leaving 16 bases between them. The CDR3 loop is CASSYERGVGMNTEAFF. CDR3 nucleotide sequence: TGTGCCAGCAGTTACGAAAGGGGAGTAGGAATGAACACTGAAGCTTTCTTT.

This clonotype was counted many times. This chain connects TRBV24-1 to TRBJ2-3; possible D gene TRBD1, 5 bases. The V and J ends lost 5 bases and 4 bases respectively, with 9 bases between them. The germline V gene has CDR1 KGHDR and CDR2 SFDVKD. The CDR3 spans 13 residues. The CDR3, as DNA: TGTGCCACCAGTGGCAGGGTAGCAGATACGCAGTATTTT. It specifies CATSGRVADTQYF.

This clonotype came up many times. V usage is TRBV27 and J usage is TRBJ2-7; 9 nucleotides line up with TRBD1. Germline trimming cut 3 bases from V and 5 bases from J; bases unmatched to any gene: 11. Germline CDR1 MNHEY, CDR2 SMNVEV (reference sequence). CDR3 length equals 16 residues. CDR3 sequence (DNA): TGTGCCAGCAGTTTTACCTCGTGGGGGGACAGGGACGAGCAGTACTTC. Protein sequence: CASSFTSWGDRDEQYF.